This T cell receptor beta chain is from a study of CD8 T cells in Susac syndrome. RNA, at roughly 0.5 to 1 ug, was reverse transcribed with random hexamers. Amplification of TCR beta CDR3 by immunoSEQ multiplex PCR spanned 54 Vbeta and 13 Jbeta. TCRdb processed the immunoSEQ multiplex PCR reads anew with MiXCR; each CDR3 protein has one entry. Of about 280,000 distinct CDR3 sequences detected, about 85% appear once; the ten largest clones hold over 0.09%. Treatment-naive patients with stable or active relapsing-remitting disease were the multiple sclerosis controls. In contrast to the negatively isolated CD8+ and CD4+ T cells, TEMRA cells were FACS-enriched. In regard to this clonotype: Antigen specificity is unknown.

The CDR3 extends over 16 amino acids. Trimming at V came to 0 bases and at J to 2 bases, leaving 6 bases not matched to a gene. Germline V gives CDR1 DFQATT, CDR2 SNEGSKA (reference sequence). General observations from the study: The study recognized that its TCR sequencing and HLA analysis covered a relatively small number of individuals.

This sequence was found in a human donor with multiple sclerosis. Sequenced input: CD8+ T cells from PBMCs. The chain joins TRBV20-1 to TRBJ2-7; the match to TRBD2 covers 11 bases. CDR3 bases: TGCAGTGCTAGAGAGAGTCTAGCGGGAGGTCCCTACGAGCAGTACTTC. The encoded protein is CSARESLAGGPYEQYF.